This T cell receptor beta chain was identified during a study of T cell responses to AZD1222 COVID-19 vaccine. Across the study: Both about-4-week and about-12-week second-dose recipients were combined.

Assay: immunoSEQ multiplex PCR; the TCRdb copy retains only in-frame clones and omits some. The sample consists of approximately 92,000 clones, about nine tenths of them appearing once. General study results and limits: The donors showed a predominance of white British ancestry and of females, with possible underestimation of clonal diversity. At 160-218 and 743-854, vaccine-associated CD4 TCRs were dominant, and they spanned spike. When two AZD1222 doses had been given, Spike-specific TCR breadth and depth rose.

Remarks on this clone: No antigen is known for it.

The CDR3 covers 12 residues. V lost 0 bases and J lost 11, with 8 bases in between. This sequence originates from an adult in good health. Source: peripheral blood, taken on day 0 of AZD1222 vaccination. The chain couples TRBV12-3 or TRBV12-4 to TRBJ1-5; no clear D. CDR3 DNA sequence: TGTGCCAGCAGTTTAGCGCGGGGATCCCAGCATTTT. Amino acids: CASSLARGSQHF.